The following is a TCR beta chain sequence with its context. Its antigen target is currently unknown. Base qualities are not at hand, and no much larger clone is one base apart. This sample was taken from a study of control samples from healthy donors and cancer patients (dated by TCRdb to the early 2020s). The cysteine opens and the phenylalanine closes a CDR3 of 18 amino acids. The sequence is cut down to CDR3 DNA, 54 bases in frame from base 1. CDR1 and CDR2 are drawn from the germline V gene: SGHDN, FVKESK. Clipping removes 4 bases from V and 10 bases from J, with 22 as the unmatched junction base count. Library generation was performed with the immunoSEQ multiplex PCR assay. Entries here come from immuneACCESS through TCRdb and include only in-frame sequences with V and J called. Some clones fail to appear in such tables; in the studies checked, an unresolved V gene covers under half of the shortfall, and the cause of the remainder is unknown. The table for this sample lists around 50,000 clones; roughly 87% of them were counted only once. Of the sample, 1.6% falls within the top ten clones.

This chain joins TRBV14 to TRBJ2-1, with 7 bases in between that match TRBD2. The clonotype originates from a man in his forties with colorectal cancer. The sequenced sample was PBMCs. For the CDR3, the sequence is CASSPSPVQRDLPGEQFF. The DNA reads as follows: TGTGCCAGCAGCCCCAGCCCTGTTCAGCGGGATCTCCCGGGGGAGCAGTTCTTC.